This T cell receptor beta chain stems from a study of shared clonotypes between healthy human individuals. V was pared by 3 bases and J by 2 bases, with 11 bases between. The CDR3 totals 14 residues. The V gene's germline CDR1 is SGHVS and CDR2 FQNEAQ. CD45RO-negative, CCR7-positively selected cells formed the naive CD8 fraction, excluding terminally differentiated effector memory CD45RA+ cells. Sequencing used immunoSEQ multiplex PCR; TCRdb keeps in-frame clones, though not all of them. The sample holds approximately 2,000,000 clones, around 93% seen once. Specimen: naive CD8+ T cells from PBMCs. The chain combines TRBV7-8 with TRBJ2-7; perhaps D is TRBD1 or TRBD2 (5 bases each). The sequence came from a man between 18 and 29 years old in good health. Some clones in this sample may be carry-over from other donors' samples. This chain's CDR3 is CASSFGTETYEQYF. The CDR3 nucleotides read TGTGCCAGCAGCTTTGGGACGGAGACCTACGAGCAGTACTTC.